The rows below give T cell receptor beta chains drawn from one sample of a study of response to subunit inactivated influenza vaccine. TCRdb fed the RT-PCR reads into MiXCR, producing one record per CDR3 protein. The sample carries more than 600,000 distinct CDR3 sequences, under 20% recorded once. The sequences come from PBMCs from blood, collected approximately 5 days after vaccination. All receptors derive from a man in his fifties or sixties who received an inactivated influenza vaccine. Both conserved end residues are part of each CDR3. The D gene is left open where the match is weak. A row's size may be missing; if present it is once, few, many or a size class.

TRBD2	TRBV29-1	few	TRBJ2-1	TGCAGCGTTGAAGACAGAGCGGGAAATGAGCAGTTCTTC	CSVEDRAGNEQFF
NA	TRBV6-1	NA	TRBJ1-5	TGTGCCAGCAGTGCTTTTTTGAGTAGGGTAGACAATCAGCCCCAGCATTTT	CASSAFLSRVDNQPQHF
NA	TRBV6-5	NA	TRBJ2-1	TGTGCCAGCAGTTACGGTTTTGAGCAGTTCTTC	CASSYGFEQFF
NA	TRBV5-1	NA	TRBJ2-3	TGCGCCAGCAGCCATAGACAGACAGATACGCAGTATTTT	CASSHRQTDTQYF
TRBD2	TRBV7-2	NA	TRBJ2-5	TGTGCCAGCAGCCCCGCCGGACTAGCGGACCAAGAGACCCAGTACTTC	CASSPAGLADQETQYF
NA	TRBV7-9	few	TRBJ2-7	TGTGCCAGCAGCCGGGACGGGACCTACGAGCAGTACTTC	CASSRDGTYEQYF
TRBD2	TRBV5-6	NA	TRBJ2-5	TGTGCCAGCAGCCCCCTCCCTACTAGCGGCCAAGAGACCCAGTACTTC	CASSPLPTSGQETQYF
NA	TRBV7-2	few	TRBJ1-1	TGTGCCAGCAGCACCAGGATGCCTGAAGCTTTCTTT	CASSTRMPEAFF
NA	TRBV4-2	NA	TRBJ1-2	TGTGCCAGCAGCCAAGTGGGGGGAAACGGACATGGCTACACCTTC	CASSQVGGNGHGYTF
NA	TRBV7-2	few	TRBJ1-2	TGTGCCAGCACCAAATGGAGCACAGGGACCTTGAACTATGGCTACACCTTC	CASTKWSTGTLNYGYTF
NA	TRBV5-1	few	TRBJ2-3	TGCGCCAGCAGCTCCCTAGCGCCAGATACGCAGTATTTT	CASSSLAPDTQYF
NA	TRBV24-1	once	TRBJ2-7	TGTGCCACCAGTGGCATGACCATTAACTACGAGCAGTACTTC	CATSGMTINYEQYF
NA	TRBV21-1	NA	TRBJ2-7	TGTGCCAGCAGCAAAGGCCGCTGGACTAGCGGGAGTAGGGAGCAGTACTTC	CASSKGRWTSGSREQYF
NA	TRBV11-2	few	TRBJ1-2	TGTGCCAGCAGCGTAGAGGGGCTAGGCGGCTACACCTTC	CASSVEGLGGYTF
NA	TRBV20-1	NA	TRBJ1-1	TGCAGCGAAAAGGGAGGGTTCAAGAACACTGAAGCTTTCTTT	CSEKGGFKNTEAFF
NA	TRBV3-1	few	TRBJ1-1	TGTGCCAGCAGCCAAGTAGGTAGCACTGAAGCTTTCTTT	CASSQVGSTEAFF
NA	TRBV6-5	NA	TRBJ2-2	TGTGCCAGCAGTTATCGATGGAACACCGGGGAGCTGTTTTTT	CASSYRWNTGELFF
NA	TRBV7-9	few	TRBJ1-5	TGTGCCAGCAGCAAGCAAAGTAATCAGCCCCAGCATTTT	CASSKQSNQPQHF
NA	TRBV24-1	NA	TRBJ2-1	TGTGCCACCAGTGATAACTACAATGAGCAGTTCTTC	CATSDNYNEQFF
NA	TRBV7-2	many	TRBJ2-7	TGTGCCAGCAGCTTAAGGGCAGCGGATACCTACGAGCAGTACTTC	CASSLRAADTYEQYF
NA	TRBV24-1	NA	TRBJ2-3	TGTGCCACCGCAGGGTTCACAGATACGCAGTATTTT	CATAGFTDTQYF
NA	TRBV29-1	NA	TRBJ2-3	TGCAGCGTTACCAGGGCACATAGCACAGATACGCAGTATTTT	CSVTRAHSTDTQYF
TRBD2	TRBV6-2/TRBV6-3	few	TRBJ2-3	TGTGCCAGCAGTCTGGGGTTGAGCGGGGGCTCGGATACGCAGTATTTT	CASSLGLSGGSDTQYF
TRBD1	TRBV29-1	few	TRBJ2-3	TGCAGCGTTGTAGGGTCAGGGGGATTAGATACGCAGTATTTT	CSVVGSGGLDTQYF
NA	TRBV6-5	few	TRBJ2-2	TGTGCCAGCAGTTACTGGCCAACGAGCACCGGGGAGCTGTTTTTT	CASSYWPTSTGELFF
NA	TRBV24-1	few	TRBJ2-6	TGTGCCACCAGTGACCCACAGGGATCTGGGGCCAACGTCCTGACTTTC	CATSDPQGSGANVLTF
NA	TRBV7-8	few	TRBJ2-5	TGTGCCAGCAGTCGGGGTCGCGGGGCTCAAGAGACCCAGTACTTC	CASSRGRGAQETQYF
TRBD2	TRBV12-3/TRBV12-4	many	TRBJ2-1	TGTGCCAGCAGCTCTACGGGACTAGGCCGTAGCAATGAGCAGTTCTTC	CASSSTGLGRSNEQFF
TRBD2	TRBV6-5	few	TRBJ2-7	TGTGCCAGCAGTTACTCCGGGGGGAGGGGCTCATATGAGCAGTACTTC	CASSYSGGRGSYEQYF
NA	TRBV12-3/TRBV12-4	NA	TRBJ1-1	TGTGCCAGCAGTTTTCGGAATTTCAAGGGGATGAACACTGAAGCTTTCTTT	CASSFRNFKGMNTEAFF
NA	TRBV7-7	NA	TRBJ2-1	TGTGCCAGCAGCTTAAATAGGGATCATGAGCAGTTCTTC	CASSLNRDHEQFF
NA	TRBV20-1	NA	TRBJ2-2	TGCAGTGCGCAACGACCGGGAGCCCCCCTCACCGGGGAGCTGTTTTTT	CSAQRPGAPLTGELFF
NA	TRBV12-3/TRBV12-4	NA	TRBJ2-7	TGTGCCAGCAGTACTTTCCTGGGAATAGGAGGCGAGCAGTACTTC	CASSTFLGIGGEQYF
TRBD2	TRBV29-1	few	TRBJ2-7	TGCAGCGTTGGGGGGGGGTACGAGCAGTACTTC	CSVGGGYEQYF
NA	TRBV27	few	TRBJ2-2	TGTGCCAGCAGTCCCGGGGTCCTCCCTTCCGGGGAGCTGTTTTTT	CASSPGVLPSGELFF
NA	TRBV6-5	NA	TRBJ1-4	TGTGCCAGCAGTTACGGGGCCCTAGAAAAACTGTTTTTT	CASSYGALEKLFF
NA	TRBV6-1	NA	TRBJ2-2	TGTGCCAGCAGGCTCGGAGGATCCGGGGAGCTGTTTTTT	CASRLGGSGELFF
TRBD1	TRBV4-3	few	TRBJ2-5	TGCGCCAGCAGCCAGACAGGGGCCCAAGAGACCCAGTACTTC	CASSQTGAQETQYF
NA	TRBV4-2	NA	TRBJ1-5	TGTGCCAGCAGCTTCACAGGAGATAGCAATCAGCCCCAGCATTTT	CASSFTGDSNQPQHF
NA	TRBV14	few	TRBJ2-2	TGTGCCAGCAGCCACGTCCCTTACCGCGGGGAGCTGTTTTTT	CASSHVPYRGELFF
TRBD1	TRBV20-1	many	TRBJ2-1	TGCAGTGTCCGACAGGGCTACAATGAGCAGTTCTTC	CSVRQGYNEQFF
NA	TRBV20-1	many	TRBJ1-1	TGCAGTGTAGCGGGACATTACACTGAAGCTTTCTTT	CSVAGHYTEAFF
NA	TRBV5-1	NA	TRBJ2-6	TGCGCCAGCAGCTTGGTGACAGCTGGGGCCAACGTCCTGACTTTC	CASSLVTAGANVLTF
TRBD2	TRBV2	few	TRBJ2-1	TGTGCCAGCAGTCGACTAGCGGGAGGGCTGGGTGAGCAGTTCTTC	CASSRLAGGLGEQFF
NA	TRBV27	many	TRBJ2-3	TGTGCCAGCAGTCATCCCACAGATACGCAGTATTTT	CASSHPTDTQYF
NA	TRBV25-1	few	TRBJ2-3	TGTGCCAGCAGTGAGAACACAGATACGCAGTATTTT	CASSENTDTQYF
TRBD2	TRBV4-3	NA	TRBJ2-7	TGCGCCAGCAGCCAGGGGACTAGCGGGGTCTACGAGCAGTACTTC	CASSQGTSGVYEQYF
NA	TRBV12-3/TRBV12-4	many	TRBJ1-5	TGTGCCAGCAGTTCCCCCAATCAGCCCCAGCATTTT	CASSSPNQPQHF
NA	TRBV27	NA	TRBJ2-3	TGTGCCAGCAGTTACCCCGTGGGGGATACGCAGTATTTT	CASSYPVGDTQYF
NA	TRBV29-1	many	TRBJ2-5	TGCAGCGTTGATACGGTGGGGGGAGGAGAGACCCAGTACTTC	CSVDTVGGGETQYF
TRBD1	TRBV30	few	TRBJ2-7	TGTGCCTGGACCGGACAGGGCTATCTCTACGAGCAGTACTTC	CAWTGQGYLYEQYF
TRBD2	TRBV7-9	NA	TRBJ2-7	TGTGCCAGCAGCCCAGGGAGGGCCCCGGAGGCCTACGAGCAGTACTTC	CASSPGRAPEAYEQYF